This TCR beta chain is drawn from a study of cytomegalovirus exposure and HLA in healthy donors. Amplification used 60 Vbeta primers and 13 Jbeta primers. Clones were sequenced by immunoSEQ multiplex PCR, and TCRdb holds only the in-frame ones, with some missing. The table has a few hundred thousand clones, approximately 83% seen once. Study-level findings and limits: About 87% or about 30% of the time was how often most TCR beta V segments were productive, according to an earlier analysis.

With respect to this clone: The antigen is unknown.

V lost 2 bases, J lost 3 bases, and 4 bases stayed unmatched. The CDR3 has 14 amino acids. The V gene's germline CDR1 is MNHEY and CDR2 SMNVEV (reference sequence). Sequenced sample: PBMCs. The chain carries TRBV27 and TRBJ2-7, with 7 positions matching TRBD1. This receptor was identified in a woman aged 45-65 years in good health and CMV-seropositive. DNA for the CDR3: TGTGCCAGCAGTTTACGGGACAGTGGCTACGAGCAGTACTTC. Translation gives CASSLRDSGYEQYF.